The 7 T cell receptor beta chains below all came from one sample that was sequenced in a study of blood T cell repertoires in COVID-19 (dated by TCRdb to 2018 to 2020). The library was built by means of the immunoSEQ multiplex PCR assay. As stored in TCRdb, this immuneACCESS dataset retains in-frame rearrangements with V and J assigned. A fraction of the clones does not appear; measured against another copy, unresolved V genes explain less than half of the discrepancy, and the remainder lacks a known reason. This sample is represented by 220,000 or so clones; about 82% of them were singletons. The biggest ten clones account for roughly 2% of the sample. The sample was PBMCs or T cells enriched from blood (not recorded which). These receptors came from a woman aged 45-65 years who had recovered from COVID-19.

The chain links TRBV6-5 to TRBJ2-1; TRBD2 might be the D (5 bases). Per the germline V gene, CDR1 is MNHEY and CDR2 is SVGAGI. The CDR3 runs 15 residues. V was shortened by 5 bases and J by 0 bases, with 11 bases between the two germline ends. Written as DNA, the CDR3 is TGTGCCAGCAGTCCGTTGGCGGGCTCCTACAATGAGCAGTTCTTC. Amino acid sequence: CASSPLAGSYNEQFF.

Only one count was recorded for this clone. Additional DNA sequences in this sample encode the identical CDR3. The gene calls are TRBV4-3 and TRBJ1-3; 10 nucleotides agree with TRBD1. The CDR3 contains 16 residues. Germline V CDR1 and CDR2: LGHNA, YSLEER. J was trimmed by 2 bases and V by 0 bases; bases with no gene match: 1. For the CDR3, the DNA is TGCGCCAGCAGCCAAGAAGGACAGGGGGCTGGAAACACCATATATTTT. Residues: CASSQEGQGAGNTIYF.

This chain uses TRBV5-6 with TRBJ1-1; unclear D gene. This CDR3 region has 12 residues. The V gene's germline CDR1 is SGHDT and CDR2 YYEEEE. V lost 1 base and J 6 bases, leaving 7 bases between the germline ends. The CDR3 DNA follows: TGTGCCAGCAGCTTGTTCGGGGCTGAAGCTTTCTTT. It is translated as CASSLFGAEAFF.

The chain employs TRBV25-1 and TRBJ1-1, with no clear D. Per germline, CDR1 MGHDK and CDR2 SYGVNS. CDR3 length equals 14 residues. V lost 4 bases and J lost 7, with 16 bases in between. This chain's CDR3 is CASSAPMREFEAFF. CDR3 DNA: TGTGCCAGCAGTGCCCCAATGAGGGAGTTTGAAGCTTTCTTT.

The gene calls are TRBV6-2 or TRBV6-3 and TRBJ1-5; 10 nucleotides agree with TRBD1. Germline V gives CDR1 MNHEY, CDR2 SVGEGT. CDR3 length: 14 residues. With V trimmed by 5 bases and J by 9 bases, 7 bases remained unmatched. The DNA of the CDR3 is TGTGCCAGCAGTCTGGGACAGGGGAGACGGCCCCAGCATTTT. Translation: CASSLGQGRRPQHF.

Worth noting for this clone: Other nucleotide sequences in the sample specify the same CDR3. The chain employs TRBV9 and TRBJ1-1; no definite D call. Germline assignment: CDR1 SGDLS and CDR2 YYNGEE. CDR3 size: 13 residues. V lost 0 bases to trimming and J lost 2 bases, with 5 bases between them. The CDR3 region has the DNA TGTGCCAGCAGCGTAGCAGTTAACACTGAAGCTTTCTTT. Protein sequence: CASSVAVNTEAFF. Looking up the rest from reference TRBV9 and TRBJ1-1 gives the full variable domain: DSGVTQTPKHLITATGQRVTLRCSPRSGDLSVYWYQQSLDQGLQFLIQYYNGEERAKGNILERFSAQQFPDLHSELNLSSLELGDSALYFCASSVAVNTEAFFGQGTRLTVV.

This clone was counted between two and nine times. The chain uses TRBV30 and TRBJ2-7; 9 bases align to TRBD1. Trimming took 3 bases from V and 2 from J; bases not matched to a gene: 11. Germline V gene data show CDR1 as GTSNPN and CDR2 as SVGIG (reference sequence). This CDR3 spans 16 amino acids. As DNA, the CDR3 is TGTGCCTGGAGGATTCACAGGGGGCTTTACCCCTACGAGCAGTACTTC. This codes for CAWRIHRGLYPYEQYF.